This is a list of T cell receptor beta chains from one sample in a study of cytomegalovirus exposure and HLA in healthy donors. Clones were sequenced by immunoSEQ multiplex PCR, and TCRdb holds only the in-frame ones, with some missing. This sample contains some 160,000 clones. The source material was PBMCs. The receptors were sampled from a man between 25 and 39 years old in good health and CMV-seronegative. CDR3s include the opening cysteine and the closing phenylalanine or tryptophan. A D gene is named only where the DNA matches it firmly.

DNA	CDR3	J	D	V
TGTGCCAGCAGGTCCGACAGGGGAACTGAAGCTTTCTTT	CASRSDRGTEAFF	TRBJ1-1	TRBD1	TRBV2
TGTGCCAGCAGTGAGCAGGGGGTCGTCTTTAATTCACCCCTCCACTTT	CASSEQGVVFNSPLHF	TRBJ1-6	TRBD1	TRBV2
TGTGCCAGCAGCCCACCTAGCGCTAAAGGGGAGCTGTTTTTT	CASSPPSAKGELFF	TRBJ2-2	NA	TRBV7-9
TGTGCCAGCAGTGATCTTACTAGCGGGAGTGACGAGCAGTACTTC	CASSDLTSGSDEQYF	TRBJ2-7	TRBD2	TRBV2
TGTGCCAGCAGCTTGGGCGAAATTACCGGGGAGCTGTTTTTT	CASSLGEITGELFF	TRBJ2-2	NA	TRBV5-5
TGTGCCAGCAGCAATCGACTAGCGGGAGGGGCAGATACGCAGTATTTT	CASSNRLAGGADTQYF	TRBJ2-3	TRBD2	TRBV13
TGTGCCAGCAGCCTTAACCGGCCTAGCGGGAACCCCTACGAGCAGTACTTC	CASSLNRPSGNPYEQYF	TRBJ2-7	TRBD2	TRBV7-2
TGTGCCATGGGGGGGGGACACATGAACACTGAAGCTTTCTTT	CAMGGGHMNTEAFF	TRBJ1-1	NA	TRBV7-9
TGCGCCAGCAGCCCGGGGGGGAGCTCCTACGAGCAGTACTTC	CASSPGGSSYEQYF	TRBJ2-7	TRBD2	TRBV4-3
TGTGCCAGCTCACCTAAGGGACAGGGGCGAGACTATGGCTACACCTTC	CASSPKGQGRDYGYTF	TRBJ1-2	TRBD1	TRBV18
TGCGCCAGCAGCGAAAATACAGGGTCCACTGAAGCTTTCTTT	CASSENTGSTEAFF	TRBJ1-1	NA	TRBV5-1
TGTGCCAGCAGTGAAGCTCTACGTGTGCAGTACTTC	CASSEALRVQYF	TRBJ2-7	NA	TRBV25-1
TGTGCCAGCACCTTAGCGGGAGGGCGCAACAATGAGCAGTTCTTC	CASTLAGGRNNEQFF	TRBJ2-1	TRBD2	TRBV9
TGCGCCAGCAGCCCGGGACAGGGGATCACCGGGGAGCTGTTTTTT	CASSPGQGITGELFF	TRBJ2-2	TRBD1	TRBV5-1
TGCGCCAGCAGCTTGGAGGGACGGGGGTTGGCTGGGGCCAACGTCCTGACTTTC	CASSLEGRGLAGANVLTF	TRBJ2-6	NA	TRBV5-1